The rows below give T cell receptor beta chains drawn from one sample of a study of cytomegalovirus exposure and HLA in healthy donors. Repertoires were generated with immunoSEQ multiplex PCR, while TCRdb's copy carries only in-frame clones and drops some. The sample has 150,000 to 200,000 clones, roughly 90% seen once. The sequencing input was PBMCs. These receptors were obtained from a woman in her 30s in good health and CMV-seronegative. CDR3s include the opening cysteine and the closing phenylalanine or tryptophan. The order of the fields is J gene, V gene, CDR3 protein.

j_call: TRBJ2-1; v_call: TRBV19; cdr3_aa: CASSIGSVYNEQFF
j_call: TRBJ2-7; v_call: TRBV19; cdr3_aa: CASSIRWGFRSEQYF
j_call: TRBJ1-2; v_call: TRBV30; cdr3_aa: CAWSVRGATGTPTNYGYTF
j_call: TRBJ1-2; v_call: TRBV5-1; cdr3_aa: CASSLEQPSYGYTF
j_call: TRBJ1-4; v_call: TRBV4-2; cdr3_aa: CASSQVGGTTGEKLFF
j_call: TRBJ2-4; v_call: TRBV5-1; cdr3_aa: CASSLTGLAKNIQYF
j_call: TRBJ2-5; v_call: TRBV28; cdr3_aa: CASSLAGARAQETQYF
j_call: TRBJ2-3; v_call: TRBV2; cdr3_aa: CASRPQGLGTDTQYF
j_call: TRBJ1-1; v_call: TRBV7-8; cdr3_aa: CASSSGHSEAFF
j_call: TRBJ2-1; v_call: TRBV7-3; cdr3_aa: CASSLRDDWDEQFF
j_call: TRBJ1-2; v_call: TRBV7-8; cdr3_aa: CASSTQTANYGYTF
j_call: TRBJ2-2; v_call: TRBV18; cdr3_aa: CASSSGLNTGELFF
j_call: TRBJ1-2; v_call: TRBV10-3; cdr3_aa: CAISGESDRNYGYTF
j_call: TRBJ1-2; v_call: TRBV4-1; cdr3_aa: CASSHPTGTYGYTF
j_call: TRBJ1-5; v_call: TRBV7-2; cdr3_aa: CASSFELTGGGNQPQHF
j_call: TRBJ2-2; v_call: TRBV6-5; cdr3_aa: CASSYHVRATGELFF
j_call: TRBJ2-7; v_call: TRBV5-1; cdr3_aa: CASSFLGQGIPIHEQYF
j_call: TRBJ2-5; v_call: TRBV27; cdr3_aa: CASSPSTSGGQETQYF
j_call: TRBJ1-2; v_call: TRBV9; cdr3_aa: CASSARGDSDYGYTF
j_call: TRBJ1-4; v_call: TRBV11-2; cdr3_aa: CASSSGRTMGNEKLFF
j_call: TRBJ1-6; v_call: TRBV13; cdr3_aa: CASSSGQERFWNSPLHF
j_call: TRBJ1-1; v_call: TRBV28; cdr3_aa: CASSFQGFVAFF
j_call: TRBJ1-3; v_call: TRBV30; cdr3_aa: CAWSGPHSGNTIYF
j_call: TRBJ1-5; v_call: TRBV27; cdr3_aa: CASSLSGRNQPQHF
j_call: TRBJ2-2; v_call: TRBV11-1; cdr3_aa: CASSTTRDRVDTGELFF
j_call: TRBJ1-2; v_call: TRBV4-2; cdr3_aa: CASSQEVYGYTF
j_call: TRBJ1-1; v_call: TRBV7-2; cdr3_aa: CASSPLPLFGTEAFF
j_call: TRBJ2-1; v_call: TRBV7-2; cdr3_aa: CASSFSGESLYEQFF
j_call: TRBJ2-2; v_call: TRBV2; cdr3_aa: CASTLDQGSTGELFF
j_call: TRBJ2-3; v_call: TRBV7-8; cdr3_aa: CASSDLIGLAGGPSTDTQYF
j_call: TRBJ1-1; v_call: TRBV5-4; cdr3_aa: CASSLNRGGNFF
j_call: TRBJ2-1; v_call: TRBV10-3; cdr3_aa: CAISETPNEQFF
j_call: TRBJ2-7; v_call: TRBV5-6; cdr3_aa: CASSLGRSSYEQYF
j_call: TRBJ2-7; v_call: TRBV7-9; cdr3_aa: CASSSRTGLDYEQYF
j_call: TRBJ2-2; v_call: TRBV6-5; cdr3_aa: CASRGTGATGELFF
j_call: TRBJ2-7; v_call: TRBV4-1; cdr3_aa: CASSQSLRYEQYF
j_call: TRBJ1-2; v_call: TRBV7-9; cdr3_aa: CASSLDRGDYGYTF
j_call: TRBJ1-1; v_call: TRBV2; cdr3_aa: CASGTGPNTEAFF
j_call: TRBJ2-2; v_call: TRBV7-2; cdr3_aa: CASSLALADYTGELFF
j_call: TRBJ2-7; v_call: TRBV5-4; cdr3_aa: CASSPQGNEQYF
j_call: TRBJ1-6; v_call: TRBV4-1; cdr3_aa: CASSLDQFGPYSPLHF
j_call: TRBJ2-7; v_call: TRBV29-1; cdr3_aa: CSVGSASGEQYF
j_call: TRBJ2-7; v_call: TRBV23-1; cdr3_aa: CASSPGSSHRIPSYEQYF
j_call: TRBJ1-1; v_call: TRBV10-3; cdr3_aa: CAIRTSTNTEAFF
j_call: TRBJ2-1; v_call: TRBV7-3; cdr3_aa: CASSFGNNEQFF
j_call: TRBJ2-3; v_call: TRBV5-1; cdr3_aa: CASSLRGQWSDTQYF
j_call: TRBJ1-1; v_call: TRBV7-3; cdr3_aa: CASSLAVLRNTEAFF
j_call: TRBJ2-2; v_call: TRBV7-6; cdr3_aa: CASSFISTHLGVNTGELFF
j_call: TRBJ2-3; v_call: TRBV5-1; cdr3_aa: CASSFGQIITDTQYF
j_call: TRBJ1-3; v_call: TRBV28; cdr3_aa: CASGDSGNTIYF
j_call: TRBJ2-3; v_call: TRBV9; cdr3_aa: CASSVVARGSDTQYF
j_call: TRBJ2-5; v_call: TRBV7-2; cdr3_aa: CASSAGLKETQYF
j_call: TRBJ2-5; v_call: TRBV27; cdr3_aa: CASGRAGRGETQYF
j_call: TRBJ1-3; v_call: TRBV5-6; cdr3_aa: CASSLAGAGNTIYF
j_call: TRBJ1-1; v_call: TRBV7-2; cdr3_aa: CASSLVGPEAFF
j_call: TRBJ2-1; v_call: TRBV7-3; cdr3_aa: CASSLTGGLGNEQFF
j_call: TRBJ2-7; v_call: TRBV6-5; cdr3_aa: CASSYSSGTSYEQYF
j_call: TRBJ1-5; v_call: TRBV19; cdr3_aa: CASSIDRGMFSAQHF
j_call: TRBJ1-4; v_call: TRBV5-1; cdr3_aa: CASSTGLGQSNEKLFF